This is a list of T cell receptor beta chains from one sample in a study of cytotoxic CD8 clonotypes in ibrutinib-treated CLL. Sequencing was performed with immunoSEQ multiplex PCR; in TCRdb, only in-frame clones are kept and a portion is missing. Of about 22,000 clones in the sample, about three quarters were seen once. Sequencing was performed on PBMCs, taken before ibrutinib treatment. The receptors come from a human donor with chronic lymphocytic leukemia. The CDR3 runs from the conserved cysteine through the conserved F or W. D genes are given only for firm matches. Clone size is stated in some rows and not others, as once, few, many or a class when expanded.

TRBJ1-4 | TRBV20-1 | NA | NA | CSAKNEKLFF | TGCAGTGCTAAAAATGAAAAACTGTTTTTT
TRBJ2-1 | TRBV9 | NA | NA | CASSFIAEEQFF | TGTGCCAGCAGCTTCATAGCGGAGGAACAGTTCTTC
TRBJ2-6 | TRBV6-4 | NA | NA | CASSVAGDVVGANVLTF | TGTGCCAGCAGCGTGGCAGGGGATGTGGTTGGGGCCAACGTCCTGACTTTC
TRBJ2-3 | TRBV15 | NA | NA | CATSESGKGTDTQYF | TGTGCCACCAGCGAGTCGGGGAAGGGCACAGATACGCAGTATTTT
TRBJ1-2 | TRBV28 | NA | NA | CASSLSGRSGYTF | TGTGCCAGCAGTTTATCCGGGAGGAGTGGCTACACCTTC
TRBJ2-7 | TRBV2 | NA | NA | CASSGETYEQYF | TGTGCCAGCAGCGGGGAAACCTACGAGCAGTACTTC
TRBJ2-7 | TRBV25-1 | once | NA | CASSPRGGRSYEQYF | TGTGCCAGCAGTCCAAGGGGGGGCAGGTCCTACGAGCAGTACTTC
TRBJ2-3 | TRBV11-3 | NA | NA | CASSLGQGMDTQYF | TGTGCCAGCAGCTTGGGGCAGGGGATGGATACGCAGTATTTT
TRBJ1-1 | TRBV4-1 | NA | TRBD1 | CASSLGQGGAGTEAFF | TGCGCCAGCAGCCTCGGACAGGGCGGTGCGGGGACTGAAGCTTTCTTT
TRBJ2-5 | TRBV6-6 | NA | NA | CASSTGRAIWETQYF | TGTGCCAGCAGTACCGGCAGGGCGATATGGGAGACCCAGTACTTC
TRBJ1-6 | TRBV15 | few | TRBD1 | CATSRLGQGGSPLHF | TGTGCCACCAGCAGACTGGGACAGGGTGGGTCACCCCTCCACTTT
TRBJ1-5 | TRBV6-5 | NA | NA | CASSYYPSRGNQPQHF | TGTGCCAGCAGTTACTACCCCTCCCGCGGCAATCAGCCCCAGCATTTT
TRBJ2-3 | TRBV4-1 | once | TRBD2 | CASSQTSGGIFDTQYF | TGCGCCAGCAGCCAGACTAGCGGGGGGATTTTTGATACGCAGTATTTT
TRBJ1-3 | TRBV27 | few | NA | CASSFNGAGNTIYF | TGTGCCAGCAGTTTTAACGGGGCTGGAAACACCATATATTTT
TRBJ2-5 | TRBV5-3 | NA | NA | CARRLRPAEDLETQYF | TGTGCCAGAAGACTCCGTCCAGCCGAGGATCTGGAGACCCAGTACTTC
TRBJ1-5 | TRBV6-6 | NA | NA | CASSYVGHGQPQHF | TGTGCCAGCAGTTACGTGGGGCATGGTCAGCCCCAGCATTTT
TRBJ2-1 | TRBV29-1 | NA | TRBD1 | CSALGQYNEQFF | TGCAGCGCATTGGGACAGTACAATGAGCAGTTCTTC
TRBJ2-4 | TRBV5-6 | NA | NA | CASSGWSSPNIQYF | TGTGCCAGCAGCGGGTGGTCGAGTCCTAACATTCAGTACTTC
TRBJ2-2 | TRBV6-4 | NA | NA | CASMPTRDGGELFF | TGTGCCAGCATGCCAACTAGAGACGGCGGGGAGCTGTTTTTT
TRBJ1-1 | TRBV5-1 | NA | NA | CASSLVVNTEAFF | TGCGCCAGCAGCTTGGTGGTGAACACTGAAGCTTTCTTT
TRBJ1-5 | TRBV7-2 | few | NA | CASSWNNRARQPQHF | TGTGCCAGCAGCTGGAATAACAGGGCTCGTCAGCCCCAGCATTTT
TRBJ1-6 | TRBV12-5 | NA | NA | CASGPGGISSYNSPLHF | TGTGCTAGTGGCCCGGGAGGGATAAGCTCCTATAATTCACCCCTCCACTTT
TRBJ2-3 | TRBV5-1 | once | NA | CASSWTSTDTQYF | TGCGCCAGCAGCTGGACTAGCACAGATACGCAGTATTTT
TRBJ2-3 | TRBV19 | NA | NA | CASSIGAPDTQYF | TGTGCCAGTAGTATTGGGGCCCCAGATACGCAGTATTTT
TRBJ1-2 | TRBV2 | NA | NA | CASTSGGPGYTF | TGTGCCAGCACGTCGGGGGGCCCCGGCTACACCTTC
TRBJ1-1 | TRBV6-6 | NA | NA | CASSFEDLTEAFF | TGTGCCAGCAGTTTTGAGGATCTCACTGAAGCTTTCTTT
TRBJ2-3 | TRBV18 | NA | TRBD1 | CASSPRQGSTDTQYF | TGTGCCAGCTCACCGCGACAGGGCAGCACAGATACGCAGTATTTT
TRBJ1-5 | TRBV7-2 | few | NA | CASSLQGTENQPQHF | TGTGCCAGCAGCTTGCAGGGAACGGAGAATCAGCCCCAGCATTTT
TRBJ1-5 | TRBV19 | NA | NA | CASSPLAETGVSNQPQHF | TGTGCCAGTAGTCCCCTAGCTGAGACTGGCGTAAGCAATCAGCCCCAGCATTTT
TRBJ1-3 | TRBV28 | once | NA | CASSSLAGVEGNTIYF | TGTGCCAGCAGTTCTCTGGCAGGGGTAGAAGGAAACACCATATATTTT
TRBJ2-1 | TRBV18 | once | NA | CASSPLMGDGNEQFF | TGTGCCAGCTCACCACTGATGGGAGACGGCAATGAGCAGTTCTTC
TRBJ1-2 | TRBV5-1 | few | NA | CASSRQPEEFYGYTF | TGCGCCAGCAGCCGTCAGCCGGAAGAGTTCTATGGCTACACCTTC
TRBJ1-1 | TRBV10-3 | NA | NA | CASGPMNTEAFF | TGTGCCAGTGGACCGATGAACACTGAAGCTTTCTTT
TRBJ1-2 | TRBV7-2 | NA | NA | CASSLEGYGYTF | TGTGCCAGCAGCTTAGAGGGGTATGGCTACACCTTC
TRBJ1-2 | TRBV11-3 | once | TRBD1 | CASSRGQDYGYTF | TGTGCCAGCAGCCGGGGACAGGACTATGGCTACACCTTC
TRBJ1-1 | TRBV13 | NA | NA | CASSSRQNLNTEAFF | TGTGCCAGCAGCTCCAGACAGAACCTGAACACTGAAGCTTTCTTT
TRBJ2-7 | TRBV18 | NA | NA | CASSPPGLPEQYF | TGTGCCAGCTCACCCCCAGGGTTGCCCGAGCAGTACTTC
TRBJ2-1 | TRBV5-1 | NA | NA | CASSLRGATYNEQFF | TGCGCCAGCAGCTTGCGCGGGGCCACCTACAATGAGCAGTTCTTC
TRBJ1-5 | TRBV6-6 | once | TRBD1 | CASSSNTGVSNQPQHF | TGTGCCAGCAGTTCCAACACAGGGGTCAGCAATCAGCCCCAGCATTTT
TRBJ2-7 | TRBV7-8 | NA | NA | CASSLEVGAPYEQYF | TGTGCCAGCAGCTTAGAGGTGGGGGCCCCCTACGAGCAGTACTTC
TRBJ2-4 | TRBV28 | once | TRBD1 | CASSPTGGGSDIQYF | TGTGCCAGCAGTCCGACAGGGGGGGGTTCGGACATTCAGTACTTC
TRBJ2-2 | TRBV15 | NA | NA | CATRDGWGGHTGELFF | TGTGCCACCAGAGATGGATGGGGGGGCCACACCGGGGAGCTGTTTTTT
TRBJ2-7 | TRBV6-1 | NA | TRBD1 | CASRPGQSSYEQYF | TGTGCCAGCAGACCGGGACAGAGCTCCTACGAGCAGTACTTC
TRBJ2-3 | TRBV2 | NA | TRBD1 | CASSGGQADTQYF | TGTGCCAGCAGTGGGGGACAGGCAGATACGCAGTATTTT
TRBJ2-2 | TRBV4-1 | NA | TRBD2 | CASSRTAGGAGSGELFF | TGCGCCAGCAGCAGAACCGCGGGGGGCGCTGGGTCCGGGGAGCTGTTTTTT
TRBJ2-1 | TRBV10-1 | NA | TRBD2 | CASMGFLKAGEYNEQFF | TGCGCCAGCATGGGATTCTTAAAAGCGGGAGAATACAATGAGCAGTTCTTC
TRBJ1-5 | TRBV7-9 | NA | NA | CASSPPGQRNQPQHF | TGTGCCAGCAGCCCCCCCGGACAGCGCAATCAGCCCCAGCATTTT
TRBJ2-2 | TRBV9 | NA | NA | CASSPGIVKSTGELFF | TGTGCCAGCAGCCCCGGGATCGTTAAGAGCACCGGGGAGCTGTTTTTT
TRBJ1-4 | TRBV5-6 | NA | TRBD1 | CASSPGQPGKLFF | TGTGCCAGCAGCCCGGGACAGCCAGGCAAACTGTTTTTT
TRBJ2-7 | TRBV18 | NA | TRBD2 | CASSRTSGVAGQISYEQYF | TGTGCCAGCTCTCGAACATCGGGGGTAGCGGGGCAAATCTCCTACGAGCAGTACTTC